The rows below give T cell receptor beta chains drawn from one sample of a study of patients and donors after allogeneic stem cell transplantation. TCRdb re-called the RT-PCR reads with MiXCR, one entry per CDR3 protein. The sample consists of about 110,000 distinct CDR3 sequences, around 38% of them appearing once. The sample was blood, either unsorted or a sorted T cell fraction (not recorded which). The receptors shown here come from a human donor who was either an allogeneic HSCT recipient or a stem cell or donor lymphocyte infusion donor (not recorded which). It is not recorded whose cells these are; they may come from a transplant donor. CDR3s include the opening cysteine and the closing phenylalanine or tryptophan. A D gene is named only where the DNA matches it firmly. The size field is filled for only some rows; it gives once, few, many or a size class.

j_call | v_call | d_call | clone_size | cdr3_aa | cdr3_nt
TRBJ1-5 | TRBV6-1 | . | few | CASTPLALIDSNQPQHF | TGTGCCAGCACCCCTTTGGCACTTATTGATAGCAATCAGCCCCAGCATTTT
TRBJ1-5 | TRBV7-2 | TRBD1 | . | CASSLRGTGSFNQPQHF | TGTGCCAGCAGCTTACGAGGGACAGGGAGCTTCAATCAGCCCCAGCATTTT
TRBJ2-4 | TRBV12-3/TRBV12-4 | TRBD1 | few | CASSSTKRTGKNIQYF | TGTGCCAGCAGTTCTACAAAGAGGACAGGGAAAAACATTCAGTACTTC
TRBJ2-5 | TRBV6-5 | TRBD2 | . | CASSLSGGPQETQYF | TGTGCCAGCAGTTTGTCGGGAGGGCCGCAGGAGACCCAGTACTTC
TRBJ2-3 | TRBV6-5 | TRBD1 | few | CATKGTGDSDTQYF | TGTGCCACCAAGGGGACAGGGGACTCAGATACGCAGTATTTT
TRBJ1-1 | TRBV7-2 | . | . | CASSTNRIEAFF | TGTGCCAGCAGCACCAACAGGATTGAAGCTTTCTTT
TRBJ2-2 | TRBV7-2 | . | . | CASSFRGGELFF | TGTGCCAGCAGCTTTCGGGGCGGGGAGCTGTTTTTT
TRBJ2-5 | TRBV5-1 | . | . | CASSLAVRLQETQYF | TGCGCCAGCAGCTTGGCTGTCAGGCTGCAAGAGACCCAGTACTTC
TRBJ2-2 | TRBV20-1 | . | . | CSARSACPNTGELFF | TGCAGTGCTAGGAGTGCTTGCCCTAACACCGGGGAGCTGTTTTTT
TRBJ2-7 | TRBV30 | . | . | CAWSGGHLYEQYF | TGTGCCTGGAGTGGGGGACACCTCTACGAGCAGTACTTC
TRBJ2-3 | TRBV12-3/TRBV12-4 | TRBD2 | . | CASSFRGRALDTLYF | TGTGCCAGCAGTTTCAGAGGGAGGGCCCTCGATACGCTGTATTTT
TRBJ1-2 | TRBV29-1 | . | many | CSVAYNYGYTF | TGCAGCGTTGCCTATAACTATGGCTACACCTTC
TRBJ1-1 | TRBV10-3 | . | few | CAISPKSPGLNTEAFF | TGTGCCATCAGTCCCAAATCCCCGGGTTTGAACACTGAAGCTTTCTTT
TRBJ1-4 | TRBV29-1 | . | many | CSVGGAATNEKLFF | TGCAGCGTCGGGGGAGCAGCAACTAATGAAAAACTGTTTTTT
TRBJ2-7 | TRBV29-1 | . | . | CSVEERGSYEQYF | TGCAGCGTTGAAGAAAGGGGATCCTACGAGCAGTACTTC
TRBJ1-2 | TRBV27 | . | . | CASSAAPRDGQASLEGYTF | TGTGCCAGCAGTGCTGCCCCTCGGGATGGTCAGGCGTCTCTGGAGGGCTACACCTTC
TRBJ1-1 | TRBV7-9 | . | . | CATWLAGTNTVEAFF | TGTGCCACCTGGTTGGCAGGGACGAACACTGTGGAAGCTTTCTTT
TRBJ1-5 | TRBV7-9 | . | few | CASQEGNQPQHF | TGTGCCAGCCAAGAGGGCAATCAGCCCCAGCATTTT
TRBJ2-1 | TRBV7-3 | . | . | CASSLYGPSSYNEQFF | TGTGCCAGCAGCTTATATGGCCCCAGCTCCTACAATGAGCAGTTCTTC
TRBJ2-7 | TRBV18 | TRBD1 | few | CASSPPIQGAWRYEQYF | TGTGCCAGCTCACCACCAATACAGGGGGCTTGGCGCTACGAGCAGTACTTC
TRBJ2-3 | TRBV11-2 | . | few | CASSRGQFTDTQYF | TGTGCCAGCAGCCGCGGACAGTTCACAGATACGCAGTATTTT
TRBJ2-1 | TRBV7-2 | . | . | CASSLGPQSYNEQFF | TGTGCCAGCAGCTTAGGGCCCCAGTCCTACAATGAGCAGTTCTTC
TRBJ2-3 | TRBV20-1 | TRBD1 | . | CSVGGGYRGTDTQYF | TGCAGTGTAGGGGGCGGATATAGGGGTACAGATACGCAGTATTTT
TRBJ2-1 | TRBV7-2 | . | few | CASSLVVWIGEQFF | TGTGCCAGCAGCTTAGTGGTGTGGATAGGTGAGCAGTTCTTC
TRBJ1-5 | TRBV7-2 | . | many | CASSVRGNQPQHF | TGTGCCAGCAGCGTTAGGGGGAATCAGCCCCAGCATTTT
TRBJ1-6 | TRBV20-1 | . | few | CSAREVGIRSPLHF | TGCAGTGCTAGAGAAGTGGGGATACGTTCACCCCTCCACTTT
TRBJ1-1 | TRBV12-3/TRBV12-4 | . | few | CASSLGRLRTEAFF | TGTGCCAGCAGTTTAGGGCGGCTCAGGACTGAAGCTTTCTTT
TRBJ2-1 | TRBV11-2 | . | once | CASSPVSGVWEQFF | TGTGCCAGCAGTCCCGTTTCTGGGGTTTGGGAGCAGTTCTTC
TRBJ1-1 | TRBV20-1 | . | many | CSARSRPTEAFF | TGCAGTGCTAGAAGCAGGCCCACTGAAGCTTTCTTT
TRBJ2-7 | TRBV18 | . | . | CASSGSGYEQYF | TGTGCCAGCTCAGGGAGCGGGTACGAGCAGTACTTC
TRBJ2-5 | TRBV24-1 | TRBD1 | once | CATSDRTGGETQYF | TGTGCCACCAGTGATCGGACAGGCGGAGAGACCCAGTACTTC
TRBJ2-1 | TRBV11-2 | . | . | CASSLVGSKGVKQFF | TGTGCCAGCAGCTTAGTCGGGTCCAAGGGGGTAAAGCAGTTCTTC
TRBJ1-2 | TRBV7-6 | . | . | CASSDENYGYTF | TGTGCCAGCAGCGACGAAAACTATGGCTACACCTTC
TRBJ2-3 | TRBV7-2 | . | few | CASTLNPPPTDTQYF | TGTGCCAGCACACTTAACCCACCACCCACAGATACGCAGTATTTT
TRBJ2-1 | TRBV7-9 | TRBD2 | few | CASSSPGLAVNEQFF | TGTGCCAGCAGCTCACCGGGACTAGCGGTCAATGAGCAGTTCTTC
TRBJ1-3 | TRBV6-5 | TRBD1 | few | CASRNDRVPGNTIYF | TGTGCCAGCAGAAACGACAGGGTGCCTGGAAACACCATATATTTT
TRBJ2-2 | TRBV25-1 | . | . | CASSVGHILNTGELFF | TGTGCCAGCAGTGTCGGCCACATCCTGAACACCGGGGAGCTGTTTTTT
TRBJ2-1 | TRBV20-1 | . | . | CSARSGFWDDEQFF | TGCAGTGCCAGGAGCGGGTTTTGGGACGATGAGCAGTTCTTC
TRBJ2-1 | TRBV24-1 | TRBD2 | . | CATSFSGTTNEQFF | TGTGCCACCAGTTTCTCCGGGACTACTAATGAGCAGTTCTTC
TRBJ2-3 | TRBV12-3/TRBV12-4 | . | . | CASSSGGEGTDTQYF | TGTGCCAGCAGTTCCGGAGGCGAGGGCACAGATACGCAGTATTTT
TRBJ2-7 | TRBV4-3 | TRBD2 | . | CASSTGTSGTYEQYF | TGCGCCAGCAGCACGGGGACTAGCGGGACCTACGAGCAGTACTTC
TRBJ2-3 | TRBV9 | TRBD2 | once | CASIQDAGRADTQYF | TGTGCCAGTATTCAGGACGCGGGGAGGGCAGATACGCAGTATTTT
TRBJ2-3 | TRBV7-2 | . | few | CASSRKTGDTQYF | TGTGCCAGCAGCCGGAAAACTGGAGATACGCAGTATTTT